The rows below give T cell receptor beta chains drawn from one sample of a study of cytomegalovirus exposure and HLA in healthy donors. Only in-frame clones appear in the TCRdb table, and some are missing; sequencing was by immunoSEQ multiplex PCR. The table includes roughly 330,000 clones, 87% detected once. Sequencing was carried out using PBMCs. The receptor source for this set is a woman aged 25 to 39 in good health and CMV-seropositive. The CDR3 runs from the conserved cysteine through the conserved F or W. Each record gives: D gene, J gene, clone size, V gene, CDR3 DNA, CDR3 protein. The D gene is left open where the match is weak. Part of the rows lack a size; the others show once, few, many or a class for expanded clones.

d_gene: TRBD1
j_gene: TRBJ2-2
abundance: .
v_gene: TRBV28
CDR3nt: TGTGCCAGCACCACGGGACAGGGGAACAGGGCCGGGGAGCTGTTTTTT
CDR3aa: CASTTGQGNRAGELFF

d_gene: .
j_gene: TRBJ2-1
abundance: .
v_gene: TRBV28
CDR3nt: TGTGCCAGCAGAGAAACGGGGTGGTCCTCCTACAATGAGCAGTTCTTC
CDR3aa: CASRETGWSSYNEQFF

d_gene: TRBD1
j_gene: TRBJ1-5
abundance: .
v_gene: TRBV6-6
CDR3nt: TGTGCCAGCGAGGGACAGGGGGTCAATCAGCCCCAGCATTTT
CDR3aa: CASEGQGVNQPQHF

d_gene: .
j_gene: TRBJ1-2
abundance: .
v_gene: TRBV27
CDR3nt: TGTGCCAGCAGTTTTGGGTCAGCTAACTATGGCTACACCTTC
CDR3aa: CASSFGSANYGYTF

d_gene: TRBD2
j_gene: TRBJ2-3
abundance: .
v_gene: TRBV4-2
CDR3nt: TGTGCCAGCAGCCCCGGACTAGATGGTAATACGCAGTATTTT
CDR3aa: CASSPGLDGNTQYF

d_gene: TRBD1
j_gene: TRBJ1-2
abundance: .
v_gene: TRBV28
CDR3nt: TGTGCCAGCAGTTTCGGACAGGGGGACTATGGCTACACCTTC
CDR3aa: CASSFGQGDYGYTF

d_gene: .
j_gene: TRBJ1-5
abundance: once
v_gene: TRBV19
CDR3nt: TGTGCCAGTAGTATACGGGGCAATCAGCCCCAGCATTTT
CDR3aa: CASSIRGNQPQHF

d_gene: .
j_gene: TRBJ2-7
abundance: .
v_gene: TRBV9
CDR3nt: TGTGCCAGCAGCGTAGCCACGATCGCCTACGAGCAGTACTTC
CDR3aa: CASSVATIAYEQYF

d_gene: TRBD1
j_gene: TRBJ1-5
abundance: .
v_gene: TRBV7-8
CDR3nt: TGTGCCAGCAGCTTAGGCAGACAGGGGAATCAGCCCCAGCATTTT
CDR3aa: CASSLGRQGNQPQHF

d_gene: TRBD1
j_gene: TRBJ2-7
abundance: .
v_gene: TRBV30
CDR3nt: TGTGCCTGTTCACCGGGACAGAACCACTACGAGCAGTACTTC
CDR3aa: CACSPGQNHYEQYF

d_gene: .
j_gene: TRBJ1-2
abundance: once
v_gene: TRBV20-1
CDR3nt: TGCAGTGCTAACCTGGGGGAGGGCTACACCTTC
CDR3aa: CSANLGEGYTF

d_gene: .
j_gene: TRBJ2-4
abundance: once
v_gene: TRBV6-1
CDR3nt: TGTGCCAGCAGTGAACAGTCTTTAGCCAAAAACATTCAGTACTTC
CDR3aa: CASSEQSLAKNIQYF

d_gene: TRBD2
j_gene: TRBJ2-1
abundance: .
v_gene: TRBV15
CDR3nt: TGTGCCACCAGCAGAGAGCAACCGGGACTAAGCACGTACAATGAGCAGTTCTTC
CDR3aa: CATSREQPGLSTYNEQFF

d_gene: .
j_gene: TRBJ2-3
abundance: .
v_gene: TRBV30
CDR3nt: TGTGCCTGGAGTCCGACTCAGAGCACAGATACGCAGTATTTT
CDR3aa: CAWSPTQSTDTQYF

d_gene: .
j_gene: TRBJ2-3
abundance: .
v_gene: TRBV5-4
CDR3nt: TGTGCCAGCAGCTTACAGGGAGGAGATACGCAGTATTTT
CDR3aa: CASSLQGGDTQYF

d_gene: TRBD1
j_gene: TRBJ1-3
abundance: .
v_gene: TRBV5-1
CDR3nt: TGCGCCAGCAGCTCCAGGGGGGTCTCTGGAAACACCATATATTTT
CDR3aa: CASSSRGVSGNTIYF

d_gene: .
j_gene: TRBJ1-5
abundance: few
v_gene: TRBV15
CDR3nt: TGTGCCACCAGCAGAGCCCCTTCGGGCAATCAGCCCCAGCATTTT
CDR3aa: CATSRAPSGNQPQHF

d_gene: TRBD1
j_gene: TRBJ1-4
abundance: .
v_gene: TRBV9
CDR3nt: TGTGCCAGCAGCCCGAGTCCCGGGACAGGGATTGGTCGATCGGGACACAAACTGTTTTTT
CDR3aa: CASSPSPGTGIGRSGHKLFF

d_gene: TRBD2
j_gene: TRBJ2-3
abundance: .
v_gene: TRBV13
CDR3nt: TGTGCCAGCAGACGAGAGCGGGAGGTCCAGTATTTT
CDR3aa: CASRREREVQYF

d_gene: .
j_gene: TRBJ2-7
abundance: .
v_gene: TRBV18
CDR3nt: TGTGCCAGCTCACCACCAGGACGTTACGAGCAGTACTTC
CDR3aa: CASSPPGRYEQYF

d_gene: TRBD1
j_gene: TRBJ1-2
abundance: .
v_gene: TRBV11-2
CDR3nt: TGTGCCAGCAGCTCCTACCCGGGGACAGGGGCCTTC
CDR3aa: CASSSYPGTGAF

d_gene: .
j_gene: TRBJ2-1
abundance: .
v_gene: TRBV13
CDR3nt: TGTGCCAGCAGCTTAGTATTTGGGCGGAATGAGCAGTTCTTC
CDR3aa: CASSLVFGRNEQFF

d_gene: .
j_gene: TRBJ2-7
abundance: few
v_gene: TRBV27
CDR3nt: TGTGCCAGCCGATCCGTACACGAGCAGTACTTC
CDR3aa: CASRSVHEQYF

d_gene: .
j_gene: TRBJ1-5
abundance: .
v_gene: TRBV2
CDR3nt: TGTGCCAGCAGTGAAGCAGGGGTAGGGAGAAATCAGCCCCAGCATTTT
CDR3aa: CASSEAGVGRNQPQHF

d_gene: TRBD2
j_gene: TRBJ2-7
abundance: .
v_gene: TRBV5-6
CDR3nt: TGTGCCAGCAGCTTTACCTACCAGCGGGGTTTATACTTC
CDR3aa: CASSFTYQRGLYF

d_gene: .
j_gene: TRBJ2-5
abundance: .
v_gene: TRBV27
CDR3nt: TGTGCCAGCGGAAGGGGACACGGCCGGTTGCAACTCGGCCAAGAGACCCAGTACTTC
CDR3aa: CASGRGHGRLQLGQETQYF

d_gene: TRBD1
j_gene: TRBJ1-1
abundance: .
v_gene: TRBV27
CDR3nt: TGTGCCAGCAGTTTAATCAGGACAGGGAACACTGAAGCTTTCTTT
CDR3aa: CASSLIRTGNTEAFF